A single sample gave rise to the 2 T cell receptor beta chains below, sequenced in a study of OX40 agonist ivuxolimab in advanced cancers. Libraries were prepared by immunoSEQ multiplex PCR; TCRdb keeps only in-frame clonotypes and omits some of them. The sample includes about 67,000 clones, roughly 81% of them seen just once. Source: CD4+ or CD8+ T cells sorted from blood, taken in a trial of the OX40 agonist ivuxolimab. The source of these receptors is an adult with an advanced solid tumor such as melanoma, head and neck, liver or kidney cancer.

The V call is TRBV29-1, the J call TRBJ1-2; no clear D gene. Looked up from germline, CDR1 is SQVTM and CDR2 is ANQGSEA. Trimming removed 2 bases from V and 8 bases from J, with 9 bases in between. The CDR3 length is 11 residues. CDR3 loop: CSVETEGGYTF. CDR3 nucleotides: TGCAGCGTTGAAACGGAGGGAGGCTACACCTTC.

The CDR3 sequence is CASSVDLAGGPYEQYF. The DNA for the CDR3 is TGTGCCAGCAGCGTAGACCTAGCGGGAGGGCCCTACGAGCAGTACTTC. The rearrangement links TRBV9 to TRBJ2-7; 12 nucleotides match TRBD2. Germline loops: CDR1 SGDLS, CDR2 YYNGEE. CDR3 length equals 16 residues. Unmatched junction bases numbered 3, after V lost 0 bases and J lost 2 bases.